This section outlines one TCR beta chain sequence together with its context. As processed by the authors: Scientists estimated how many nucleated cells there were by amplifying reference gene primers. Sequencing used immunoSEQ multiplex PCR; TCRdb keeps in-frame clones, though not all of them. The V and J calls and clone size were taken over from that table, and D and trimming were inferred from the DNA. Here the sample spans roughly 220,000 clones, approximately 84% being singletons. The source of the sample is a study of blood T cell repertoires in COVID-19. CDR1 and CDR2 (germline): SGHNT, YYREEE (reference sequence). The CDR3 loop spans 17 amino acids. The J segment lost 0 bases and the V segment lost 4 bases, leaving 7 bases of the junction unmatched.

The receptor was isolated from a woman aged 30 to 39 who had recovered from COVID-19. The chain employs TRBV5-4 and TRBJ2-7, with 13 positions matching TRBD2. The sample taken for sequencing was peripheral blood. CDR3 in DNA: TGTGCCAGCAGCGCGGGACTAGCGGGACCTAGCTCCTACGAGCAGTACTTC. Its protein is CASSAGLAGPSSYEQYF.